Following are 3 T cell receptor beta chains from one sample sequenced in a study of blood T cell repertoires in COVID-19. This table comes from immunoSEQ multiplex PCR, and its TCRdb copy is limited to in-frame clones, with some not included. The sample yields about 250,000 clones, about nine tenths seen once. The sequenced sample consisted of PBMCs or T cells enriched from blood (not recorded which). The receptors derive from a man younger than 35 who had recovered from COVID-19.

The V call is TRBV30, the J call TRBJ1-5, with D perhaps matching TRBD1 (6 bases). The germline V and J ends were trimmed by 5 bases and 5 bases, with 13 bases remaining between them. This CDR3 is 13 amino acids long. Germline CDR1 GTSNPN, CDR2 SVGIG (reference sequence). The CDR3 region is CAWGPAGDQPQHF. The CDR3 DNA reads TGTGCCTGGGGCCCGGCAGGGGATCAGCCCCAGCATTTT.

The chain combines TRBV6-1 with TRBJ1-5; a possible D gene is TRBD1 (5 bases). The CDR3 spans 17 residues. Deletions cut 0 bases from V and 0 bases from J, with 12 bases between. The V gene's germline CDR1 is MNHNS and CDR2 SASEGT. The CDR3 nucleotides read TGTGCCAGCAGTGAAGCGGTGGGGGGTTATAGCAATCAGCCCCAGCATTTT. Its protein product is CASSEAVGGYSNQPQHF.

The CDR3 reads CASSWPGRGIYEQYF. The CDR3 DNA is TGTGCCAGCAGCTGGCCGGGTCGGGGGATTTACGAGCAGTACTTC. The V and J genes are TRBV7-2 and TRBJ2-7; D is possibly TRBD2 (6 bases). This CDR3 is 15 amino acids long. Trimming left V 4 bases short and J 4 bases short, with 17 bases between. Germline-derived CDR1 and CDR2 are SGHTA and FQGNSA.